This T cell receptor beta chain was captured in a study of cytomegalovirus exposure and HLA in healthy donors. Per the germline V gene, CDR1 is MNHNY and CDR2 is SVGAGI (reference sequence). The CDR3 sequence is 15 residues long. Trimming shortened V by 6 bases and J by 0 bases, and 14 bases separated the two germline ends. 13 Jbeta primers and 60 Vbeta primers were used for the PCR. In the original processing: In a later analysis, some 10 million of approximately 80 million unique beta chains occurred in at least two donors. Only in-frame clones appear in the TCRdb table, and some are missing; sequencing was by immunoSEQ multiplex PCR. V and J calls and clone size follow that table, whereas D and trimming were derived from the DNA. This table has approximately 180,000 clones, roughly four fifths appearing once.

The V and J genes are TRBV6-6 and TRBJ1-2; a weak D match, TRBD1 (5 bases). This TCR came from a girl aged 10-17 years in good health and CMV-seropositive. Sequenced: PBMCs. The CDR3: CASSPGTGANYGYTF. In DNA form, the CDR3 reads TGTGCCAGCAGCCCGGGGACGGGAGCTAACTATGGCTACACCTTC.